Following are 4 T cell receptor beta chains from one sample sequenced in a study of blood T cell repertoires in COVID-19. Assay: immunoSEQ multiplex PCR; the TCRdb copy retains only in-frame clones and omits some. The sample carries 300,000 to 450,000 clones, 88% recorded once. The sequenced material came from PBMCs or T cells enriched from blood (not recorded which). These receptors were obtained from a woman between 18 and 29 years old who had recovered from COVID-19.

There are a few counts of this clone. CDR3: CASSQGEGYYGYTF. Here the CDR3 DNA reads TGTGCCAGCAGCCAGGGGGAGGGCTACTATGGCTACACCTTC. This chain connects TRBV4-2 to TRBJ1-2; D might be TRBD1 (5 bases). Trimming shortened V by 3 bases and J by 3 bases, and 11 bases separated the two germline ends. This CDR3 has 14 residues. Germline CDR1 reads LGHNA; CDR2 reads YNFKEQ.

The chain recombines TRBV5-1 with TRBJ2-2; 8 positions match TRBD1. The CDR3 runs to 18 residues. CDR1 and CDR2 (germline): SGHRS, YFSETQ. V shed 3 bases and J 4 bases; nucleotides not matched to a gene: 14. CDR3 amino acids: CASSSKVRGQGSTGELFF. The CDR3 DNA is TGCGCCAGCAGCTCGAAAGTTAGAGGACAGGGCTCCACCGGGGAGCTGTTTTTT.

The chain carries TRBV30 and TRBJ2-7, with D tentatively TRBD2 (6 bases). V lost 0 bases and J 6 bases, leaving 12 bases between the germline ends. This CDR3 region has 13 residues. The germline CDR1 and CDR2 sequences are GTSNPN and SVGIG (reference sequence). The CDR3, as DNA: TGTGCCTGGAGTGTAGCGCGCGGGGTCGAGCAGTACTTC. It specifies CAWSVARGVEQYF.

V and J are TRBV11-2 and TRBJ1-1; D is unresolved. Germline V gives CDR1 SGHAT, CDR2 FQNNGV. The CDR3 contains 13 residues. V lost 2 bases and J lost 2, with 6 bases in between. DNA for the CDR3: TGTGCCAGCAGCTTATACACCAACACTGAAGCTTTCTTT. This encodes CASSLYTNTEAFF. Combining the CDR3 with reference TRBV11-2 and TRBJ1-1 gives the whole variable domain EAGVAQSPRYKIIEKRQSVAFWCNPISGHATLYWYQQILGQGPKLLIQFQNNGVVDDSQLPKDRFSAERLKGVDSTLKIQPAKLEDSAVYLCASSLYTNTEAFFGQGTRLTVV.